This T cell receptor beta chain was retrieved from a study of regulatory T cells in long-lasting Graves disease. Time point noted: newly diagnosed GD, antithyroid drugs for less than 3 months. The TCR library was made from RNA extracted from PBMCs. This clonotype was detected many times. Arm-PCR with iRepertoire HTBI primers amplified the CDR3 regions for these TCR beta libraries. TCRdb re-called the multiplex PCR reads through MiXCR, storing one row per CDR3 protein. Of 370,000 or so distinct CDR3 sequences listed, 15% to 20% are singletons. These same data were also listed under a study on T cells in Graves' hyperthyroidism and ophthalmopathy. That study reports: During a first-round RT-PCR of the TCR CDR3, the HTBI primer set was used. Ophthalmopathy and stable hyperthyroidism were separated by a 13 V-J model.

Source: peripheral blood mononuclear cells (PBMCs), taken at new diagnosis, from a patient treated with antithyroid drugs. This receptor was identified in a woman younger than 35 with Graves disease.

The CDR3 DNA is TGTGCCAGCAGCCCTCAGGGGATAAATCAGCCCCAGCATTTT. This translates into CASSPQGINQPQHF. The J gene is TRBJ1-5, the V gene TRBV28; tentative D call: TRBD1 (6 bases). Trimming pared 6 bases from V and 4 bases from J, leaving 13 bases between. Germline V gene sequence: CDR1 MDHEN, CDR2 SYDVKM. The CDR3 contains 14 residues. The full variable domain, with the rest looked up from reference TRBV28 and TRBJ1-5, is DVKVTQSSRYLVKRTGEKVFLECVQDMDHENMFWYRQDPGLGLRLIYFSYDVKMKEKGDIPEGYSVSREKKERFSLILESASTNQTSMYLCASSPQGINQPQHFGDGTRLSIL.